This T cell receptor (beta chain) was documented in a study of CD8+ T cells in alopecia areata. Whole-study context: Spontaneously alopecic C3H/HeJ graft donors, about 6-13 months old, gave skin to roughly 7-11-week-old female C3H/HeJ mice.

This clone was seen a handful of times. Its matching antigen is unknown. TCRdb's protein and the DNA translation differ at residue 13; the protein here comes from the DNA. Gene names follow the mouse nomenclature. The read ends 3 residues early relative to the CDR3; the germline J gene fills the gap. This sample includes further DNA sequences coding for the same CDR3. The V gene end was trimmed by 1 base and the J gene end by 4 bases; junction bases not matched to a gene: 2. The CDR3 runs to 16 residues. Germline V gives CDR1 NSQYPW, CDR2 LRSPGD (reference sequence). RNA extraction was followed by reverse transcription into cDNA, which acted as the sequencing template. The method was immunoSEQ multiplex PCR; TCRdb's version includes in-frame clones alone and lacks a portion of them. The sample includes around 110,000 clones, none of them occurring once. General study findings and limits: Mouse data revealed clearer TCR sharing than patient data did, a gap possibly tied to HLA. Scalp lesions, especially in alopecia totalis/universalis, had higher clonality than normal scalp. In scalp samples, resident alphabeta T cells of normal skin are also sequenced.

The rearrangement links TRBV1 to TRBJ1-6, with 9 positions matching TRBD1. Being an ORF, TRBJ1-6 has a function that is uncertain. The TCR originated in a C3H/HeJ mouse with alopecia areata. This mouse strain has H2-k as its MHC haplotype. The sample was lesional skin. The CDR3 loop reads CTCSAGDRDYNSPLYF. CDR3 bases read: TGCACCTGCAGTGCAGGGGACAGGGATTATAATTCGCCC.